This T cell receptor beta chain emerged from a study of blood T cells in healthy people across ages. CDR3 size: 14 residues. Germline CDR1 and CDR2: LGHNT and FRNRAP. Alongside a J-beta primer mix, a sample-barcoded 5' primer served in a second PCR lasting roughly 6 to 12 cycles. With 12 random nucleotides, a template-switch adaptor tagged each individual cDNA molecule. TCRdb re-analysed the 5' RACE reads in MiXCR, keeping a single row per CDR3 protein. The table shows over 700,000 distinct CDR3 sequences, with 53% occurring only once. Input material: blood. This clonotype originated in a man older than 75 in good health. The rearrangement joins TRBV12-5 to TRBJ2-1; TRBD1 matches 9 bases. The J call may be wrong; the DNA end is better matched by TRBJ2-7. The CDR3 is CASGTGGPYNEQYF. Here the CDR3 DNA reads TGTGCTAGTGGTACAGGGGGCCCCTACAATGAGCAGTACTTC.